This T cell receptor beta chain was obtained from a study of T cell responses to AZD1222 COVID-19 vaccine. The CDR3 totals 15 residues. Trimming removed 4 bases from V and 4 bases from J; junction bases left unmatched: 10. Germline CDR1 and CDR2: MGHRA and YSYEKL. Assay used: immunoSEQ multiplex PCR; TCRdb lists only in-frame clones, some missing. The repertoire holds more than 75,000 clones, with around 93% as singletons. The receptor was isolated from an adult in good health. The chain links TRBV4-1 to TRBJ2-7, with 7 bases aligning to TRBD2. Specimen: peripheral blood, collected on day 0 of AZD1222 vaccination. CDR3 in amino acids: CASSRAWGGLYEQYF. The CDR3 DNA is TGCGCCAGCAGCCGCGCCTGGGGGGGGTTGTACGAGCAGTACTTC.